The 32 T cell receptor beta chains in this list originate from one sample, sequenced in a study of blood T cell repertoires in COVID-19. Assay used: immunoSEQ multiplex PCR; TCRdb lists only in-frame clones, some missing. The table lists about 220,000 clones, roughly 86% of them singletons. Source material: PBMCs or T cells enriched from blood (not recorded which). The source of these receptors is a woman in her 30s with acute COVID-19.

The rearrangement joins TRBV7-9 to TRBJ1-2; no firm D call. Trimming took 6 bases from V and 2 from J, leaving 22 bases between them. The CDR3 extends over 17 amino acids. Germline V lookup: CDR1 SEHNR, CDR2 FQNEAQ (reference sequence). In DNA, the CDR3 is TGTGCCAGCAGGCTGAGACTCCGGGAGAAAAAGAACTATGGCTACACCTTC. Residues: CASRLRLREKKNYGYTF.

V and J are TRBV7-2 and TRBJ1-2; D may be TRBD1 (6 bases). This CDR3 is built from 14 residues. CDR1 SGHTA and CDR2 FQGNSA come from the germline V gene. The ends were cut back, 2 bases at V and 8 bases at J, with 15 bases in the middle. The CDR3 reads CASSLLAGAGGYTF. In nucleotides, the CDR3 is TGTGCCAGCAGCTTATTGGCGGGGGCGGGCGGCTACACCTTC.

This sequence joins TRBV6-5 and TRBJ2-7; 9 positions agree with TRBD1. With V trimmed by 0 bases and J by 3 bases, 3 bases remained unmatched. Germline V CDR1 and CDR2: MNHEY, SVGAGI. This CDR3 comprises 15 residues. The CDR3 sequence: CASSYSGTGFYEQYF. CDR3 DNA sequence: TGTGCCAGCAGTTACTCCGGGACAGGGTTCTACGAGCAGTACTTC.

The chain recombines TRBV29-1 with TRBJ1-1; D may be TRBD1 (6 bases). CDR3 length: 14 amino acids. The V gene lost 5 bases and the J gene lost 1 base, with 14 bases spanning the gap. The germline V gene has CDR1 SQVTM and CDR2 ANQGSEA. The CDR3 reads CSVWGTRQNTEAFF. The CDR3 DNA is TGCAGCGTTTGGGGGACACGACAGAACACTGAAGCTTTCTTT.

V is TRBV18 and J is TRBJ1-4, with TRBD1 as a possible D gene (5 bases). The CDR3 contains 18 residues. In germline, CDR1 is KGHSH, CDR2 LQKENI. Trimming stripped 0 bases from V and 8 bases from J, with 22 bases between. CDR3 residues: CASSPPVALDNPGEKLFF. Written as DNA, the CDR3 is TGTGCCAGCTCACCACCTGTTGCTCTGGACAACCCCGGGGAAAAACTGTTTTTT.

V gene TRBV3-1 (or the pseudogene TRBV3-2) combines with J gene TRBJ1-5; possibly TRBD1 for D (6 bases). Germline CDR1 LGHDT, CDR2 YNNKEL (reference sequence). This CDR3 is built from 14 residues. V lost 4 bases and J 4 bases, leaving 11 bases between the germline ends. The CDR3 DNA reads TGTGCCAGCAGCCTCCGACAGGTTAATCAGCCCCAGCATTTT. As protein: CASSLRQVNQPQHF.

J is TRBJ1-6 and V is TRBV2; D remains unclear. Germline values: CDR1 SNHLY, CDR2 FYNNEI. This CDR3 is built from 15 residues. Trimming removed 3 bases at V and 1 base at J, with 7 bases between. The CDR3 DNA reads TGTGCCAGCAGTGACTCCGGTTCCTATAATTCACCCCTCCACTTT. Amino acids: CASSDSGSYNSPLHF.

The rearrangement uses TRBV6-5 and TRBJ2-7; D is perhaps TRBD1 (6 bases). The V end lost 6 bases, the J end lost 5 bases, and 11 bases lay between the germline ends. The V gene's germline CDR1 is MNHEY and CDR2 SVGAGI. This CDR3 contains 12 residues. In DNA form, the CDR3 reads TGTGCCAGCAGCCACAGGGAGCACGAGCAGTACTTC. It translates to CASSHREHEQYF.

The V and J genes are TRBV5-4 and TRBJ2-1; 8 positions agree with TRBD2. The germline V gene has CDR1 SGHNT and CDR2 YYREEE (reference sequence). The V gene end was trimmed by 3 bases and the J gene end by 12 bases; junction bases not matched to a gene: 2. The CDR3 consists of 11 residues. CDR3: CASSWAGGQFF. The CDR3 DNA follows: TGTGCCAGCAGCTGGGCGGGGGGGCAGTTCTTC.

This chain connects TRBV5-1 to TRBJ2-5, with D uncertain. Germline V gene lookup returns CDR1 SGHRS and CDR2 YFSETQ. This CDR3 spans 12 amino acids. V was cut by 2 bases and J by 1 base, with 3 bases left in between. CDR3 region: CASSFFQETQYF. CDR3 bases: TGCGCCAGCAGCTTCTTCCAAGAGACCCAGTACTTC.

Comments on this clone: Other DNA sequences in this specimen translate into the identical CDR3. The chain carries TRBV18 and TRBJ2-5, with 9 bases identical to TRBD1. CDR3 length: 14 residues. Unmatched junction bases numbered 5, after V lost 6 bases and J lost 3 bases. Germline assignment: CDR1 KGHSH and CDR2 LQKENI. The DNA of the CDR3 is TGTGCCAGCTCCCCTAGGACAGGGGAAGAGACCCAGTACTTC. It translates to CASSPRTGEETQYF.

The chain recombines TRBV10-1 with TRBJ2-1, with 11 bases aligning to TRBD1. The V gene end was trimmed by 9 bases and the J gene end by 9 bases; junction bases not matched to a gene: 7. The CDR3 consists of 13 residues. Germline loops: CDR1 WNHNN, CDR2 SYGVQD (reference sequence). The DNA of the CDR3 is TGCGCCAGTGACGGGACAGGGGGTGGTGAGCAGTTCTTC. The encoded protein is CASDGTGGGEQFF.

The chain joins TRBV19 to TRBJ1-5; D is unclear. Germline CDR1 is LNHDA and CDR2 is SQIVND (reference sequence). V lost 1 base, J lost 1 base, and 8 bases lay in between. This CDR3 spans 15 amino acids. The CDR3: CASSIAGLSNQPQHF. DNA for the CDR3: TGTGCCAGTAGTATAGCGGGTTTAAGCAATCAGCCCCAGCATTTT.

V and J are TRBV27 and TRBJ1-1, with TRBD1 matching over 7 bases. Germline values: CDR1 MNHEY, CDR2 SMNVEV (reference sequence). The junction had 4 bases not matched to a gene; V was cut back by 5 bases and J by 1 base. CDR3 size: 14 residues. CDR3 residues: CASSPHRGNTEAFF. CDR3 DNA: TGTGCCAGCAGTCCTCACAGGGGGAACACTGAAGCTTTCTTT.

The rearrangement links TRBV7-2 to TRBJ1-4; 7 nucleotides match TRBD1. This CDR3 is built from 15 residues. V lost 5 bases to trimming and J lost 8 bases; unmatched junction nucleotides: 11. Germline V gene sequence: CDR1 SGHTA, CDR2 FQGNSA. The CDR3 bases are TGTGCCAGCAGCGAAAGACAGGGAAGGAGGGAAAAACTGTTTTTT. The encoded protein is CASSERQGRREKLFF.

The chain has TRBV27 and TRBJ2-7; 7 bases agree with TRBD1. Germline V gene data show CDR1 as MNHEY and CDR2 as SMNVEV (reference sequence). The V gene end was trimmed by 3 bases and the J gene end by 2 bases; junction bases not matched to a gene: 7. CDR3 length: 15 amino acids. The CDR3 is CASSFLGGTAYEQYF. The CDR3 DNA follows: TGTGCCAGCAGTTTTCTAGGTGGGACAGCCTACGAGCAGTACTTC.

The chain recombines TRBV15 with TRBJ2-3; no clear D gene. The length of the CDR3 is 12 residues. V was trimmed by 3 bases and J by 5 bases, leaving 6 bases between them. The germline gives CDR1 LNHNV, CDR2 YYDKDF (reference sequence). CDR3 in amino acids: CATSRLGDTQYF. CDR3 bases: TGTGCCACCAGCAGGCTAGGAGATACGCAGTATTTT.

The rearrangement joins TRBV5-6 to TRBJ1-6, with 7 bases that match TRBD1. Germline assignment: CDR1 SGHDT and CDR2 YYEEEE. The CDR3 runs to 15 residues. The V and J ends lost 0 bases and 6 bases, in that order; junction bases with no gene match: 3. In DNA form, the CDR3 reads TGTGCCAGCAGCTTGGGGGACAGACTTAATTCACCCCTCCACTTT. Its translation is CASSLGDRLNSPLHF.

The CDR3 protein is CASSKVRACADTEAFF. The CDR3 DNA reads as TGTGCCAGCAGCAAAGTTAGAGCCTGCGCGGACACTGAAGCTTTCTTT. The chain recombines TRBV21-1 with TRBJ1-1. TRBV21-1 is deemed a pseudogene. The CDR3 spans 16 residues.

CDR3 sequence (DNA): TGTGCCAGCAGCTTAGTAGCAGGGGAGCTGTTTTTT. Protein: CASSLVAGELFF. The V call is TRBV11-3, the J call TRBJ2-2; D is unclear. The CDR3 has 12 amino acids. CDR1 and CDR2 from the germline V gene are SGHNT and YENEEA. Between the trimmed V and J ends, which lost 1 base and 8 bases, there was a span of 5 bases.

In this sample, this clone turned up a few times. The CDR3 DNA follows: TGCGCCAGCAGCCAAGAATCAGGGGGGTGGGACGGCTACACCTTC. It translates to CASSQESGGWDGYTF. This chain links TRBV4-3 with TRBJ1-2; 7 bases fit TRBD1. This CDR3 is 15 amino acids long. CDR1 is LGHNA and CDR2 is YSLEER in the germline V gene. After removal of 0 bases from V and 8 bases from J, the junction contained 9 bases not matched to a gene.

The chain joins TRBV3-1 (or the pseudogene TRBV3-2) to TRBJ2-3; TRBD2 matches 7 bases. The CDR3 totals 15 residues. Germline V CDR1 and CDR2: LGHDT, YNNKEL (reference sequence). J was trimmed by 3 bases and V by 4 bases; bases with no gene match: 7. CDR3 coding DNA: TGTGCCAGCAGCCCATCAGCGGGGTATACAGATACGCAGTATTTT. Its translation is CASSPSAGYTDTQYF.

This chain uses TRBV4-3 with TRBJ1-2; possible D gene TRBD1, 6 bases. The CDR3 has 15 residues. Germline CDR1 is LGHNA and CDR2 is YSLEER. V was cut by 0 bases and J by 2 bases, with 10 bases left in between. CDR3 in amino acids: CASSQDPQGNYGYTF. In DNA form, the CDR3 reads TGCGCCAGCAGCCAAGACCCGCAGGGGAACTATGGCTACACCTTC.

The chain combines TRBV11-2 with TRBJ1-3, with TRBD1 matching over 8 bases. V dropped 0 bases and J dropped 7; count of bases not matched to a gene: 5. From germline, CDR1 is SGHAT and CDR2 FQNNGV. The CDR3 spans 15 residues. The CDR3 loop is CASSLEQGAWNTIYF. For the CDR3, the DNA is TGTGCCAGCAGCTTAGAGCAGGGGGCGTGGAACACCATATATTTT.

V gene TRBV18 combines with J gene TRBJ1-1, with 8 positions matching TRBD1. The CDR3 has 16 residues. J was trimmed by 5 bases and V by 1 base; bases with no gene match: 9. Looked up from germline, CDR1 is KGHSH and CDR2 is LQKENI. CDR3 protein: CASSPLDTGGKTEAFF. CDR3 nucleotides: TGTGCCAGCTCACCACTGGATACAGGGGGTAAAACTGAAGCTTTCTTT.

The rearrangement links TRBV20-1 to TRBJ2-7, with 9 positions matching TRBD2. The CDR3 spans 15 residues. Germline CDR1 is DFQATT and CDR2 is SNEGSKA (reference sequence). J gave up 3 bases and V 3 bases, and 9 bases lay outside the gene matches. CDR3 loop: CSASSLASGDYEQYF. CDR3 nucleotide sequence: TGCAGTGCTAGTTCGTTGGCTAGCGGGGACTACGAGCAGTACTTC.

This chain uses TRBV27 with TRBJ1-6, with 8 bases aligning to TRBD1. CDR3 length: 19 residues. Per the germline V gene, CDR1 is MNHEY and CDR2 is SMNVEV (reference sequence). Trimming cost V 3 bases and J 9 bases; bases outside gene matches: 19. CDR3 nucleotides: TGTGCCAGCAGTTTCGCGCCGGGGGCAGGGGGCTTCAACGGTTCACCCCTCCACTTT. This codes for CASSFAPGAGGFNGSPLHF.

This clone occurred a few times. This chain uses TRBV12-3 or TRBV12-4 with TRBJ1-1; the D gene is possibly TRBD1 (5 bases). This CDR3 comprises 13 residues. Trimming cost V 6 bases and J 1 base, with 9 bases left between them. The CDR3 sequence: CASRVTGNTEAFF. The CDR3 DNA follows: TGTGCCAGCAGGGTTACAGGGAACACTGAAGCTTTCTTT.

V usage is TRBV4-1 and J usage is TRBJ1-4; D is perhaps TRBD1 (6 bases). Trimming left V 0 bases short and J 5 bases short, with 13 bases between. The CDR3 is 16 amino acids. Germline V CDR1 and CDR2: MGHRA, YSYEKL. The DNA for the CDR3 is TGCGCCAGCAGCCAAGATATCAGGGGCGGGAATGAAAAACTGTTTTTT. Translation gives CASSQDIRGGNEKLFF.

This chain links TRBV10-3 with TRBJ2-2; the D is unclear. Germline V gives CDR1 ENHRY, CDR2 SYGVKD. V was trimmed by 6 bases and J by 0 bases, leaving 5 bases between them. CDR3 length equals 13 residues. The CDR3 region is CAIRTPNTGELFF. The CDR3 nucleotides are TGTGCCATCAGGACACCGAACACCGGGGAGCTGTTTTTT.

This chain uses TRBV2 with TRBJ1-1; TRBD1 aligns across 9 bases. The CDR3 extends over 14 amino acids. The germline CDR1 and CDR2 sequences are SNHLY and FYNNEI. The V segment lost 1 base and the J segment 4 bases; nucleotides outside the gene matches: 1. The CDR3 spells CASSEVGQGTEAFF. The CDR3 DNA reads as TGTGCCAGCAGTGAAGTGGGACAGGGCACTGAAGCTTTCTTT.

This clone appeared a single time. The chain uses TRBV12-5 and TRBJ1-1; 7 bases agree with TRBD1. The length of the CDR3 is 18 residues. Germline CDR1 LGHNT, CDR2 FRNRAP. The junction had 10 bases not matched to a gene; V was cut back by 0 bases and J by 0 bases. The CDR3 nucleotides are TGTGCTAGTGGTTTGGTAAGGCTCGGGACAGTCATGAACACTGAAGCTTTCTTT. Translated, it gives CASGLVRLGTVMNTEAFF.